A selection of T cell receptor beta chains follows, all from one sample in a study of T cell repertoires in cytomegalovirus infection. TCRdb passed the reads through MiXCR, listing each CDR3 protein once. Of around 300,000 distinct CDR3 sequences in the sample, approximately 25% were seen once. Their recognized antigens are unknown. The input for sequencing was cultured PBMCs, taken from culture after CMV antigen stimulation. Every receptor here comes from a human donor in good health (CMV status not recorded). Some clones in this sample may be carry-over from other donors' samples. CDR3s leave out the opening cysteine and the closing phenylalanine or tryptophan. The order of the fields is V gene, J gene, CDR3 protein.

TRBV12-3/TRBV12-4	TRBJ1-6	ASRPGGSYNSPLH
TRBV2	TRBJ2-5	ASRRRAATATRKQETQY
TRBV4-3	TRBJ2-5	ASSLTEYQETQY
TRBV6-5	TRBJ2-5	ASSYSKGLETQY
TRBV19	TRBJ2-3	ASSIVVGETQY
TRBV7-9	TRBJ2-7	ASSLEIAGGYEQY
TRBV25-1	TRBJ1-5	ASSEGQGNQPHH
TRBV6-2/TRBV6-3	TRBJ2-7	ASSYSRQALKIYEQY
TRBV5-1	TRBJ2-7	ASSGGGGRVVSPYEQY
TRBV12-3/TRBV12-4	TRBJ2-3	ASSSLLAEDTQY
TRBV10-3	TRBJ2-1	AIRSIEGQGSRGNYNEQF
TRBV12-5	TRBJ1-2	ASGLGGYT
TRBV2	TRBJ2-1	ASSELREGPSQF
TRBV7-2	TRBJ2-5	ASSFSTGGPFSQETQY
TRBV6-5	TRBJ1-2	ASSYSRVPPYGYT
TRBV6-1	TRBJ2-3	ASRLQYTDTQY
TRBV19	TRBJ2-2	ASSTLAGVVTGELF
TRBV5-8	TRBJ2-1	ASSFFTSGAYNEQF
TRBV5-4	TRBJ2-5	ASSLDGGGVQETQY
TRBV6-2/TRBV6-3	TRBJ2-1	ASSPRLAGGRINEQF
TRBV7-9	TRBJ1-1	ASSLGTGTGLMNTEAF
TRBV19	TRBJ2-5	ASSTSGRAETQY
TRBV20-1	TRBJ2-1	SATRQGQF
TRBV2	TRBJ2-3	ASSVEAGTDTQY
TRBV9	TRBJ2-3	ASSPLAEGPIHTQY
TRBV3-1	TRBJ2-3	ASSQEIILAGDLGDTQY
TRBV7-2	TRBJ2-1	ASSFRLAGGNEQF